The 27 T cell receptor beta chains presented below share a single source sample, sequenced in a study of shared clonotypes between healthy human individuals. Method: immunoSEQ multiplex PCR; TCRdb's copy keeps in-frame clones and lacks some. The data show roughly 2.5 million clones, over 85% seen once. Sequencing was done on a sample of naive CD4+ T cells sorted from blood. Noted subset: CD45RA+ positively selected. The source of these receptors is a man aged 18-30 years in good health.

The chain couples TRBV5-4 to TRBJ2-5; 9 bases are a match to TRBD1. Germline trimming cut 6 bases from V and 2 bases from J; bases unmatched to any gene: 8. Germline V CDR1 and CDR2: SGHNT, YYREEE (reference sequence). The length of the CDR3 is 15 residues. The CDR3 is CASTSKGQGQETQYF. The CDR3 region has the DNA TGTGCCAGCACCTCCAAGGGACAGGGACAAGAGACCCAGTACTTC.

This clone was seen more than once but under ten times. Other DNA variants within this sample encode the same CDR3. The chain is built from TRBV5-1 and TRBJ2-7; perhaps TRBD1 as D (5 bases). Germline V CDR1 and CDR2: SGHRS, YFSETQ. The V end was cut by 0 bases, the J end by 1 base, with 8 bases between. This CDR3 comprises 14 residues. CDR3 sequence reads: CASSLAPGSYEQYF. The CDR3 region has the DNA TGCGCCAGCAGCTTGGCCCCAGGGTCCTACGAGCAGTACTTC.

V gene TRBV4-1 combines with J gene TRBJ2-7; 7 bases are shared with TRBD1. V was pared by 1 base and J by 6 bases, with 6 bases of the junction left unmatched. Germline V gives CDR1 MGHRA, CDR2 YSYEKL. The CDR3 has 14 residues. CDR3 in DNA: TGCGCCAGCAGCCAAGTAGGGACAGTAAGCGAGCAGTACTTC. This codes for CASSQVGTVSEQYF.

This clone was picked up one time. The V gene is TRBV11-3, the J gene TRBJ2-2; 8 bases line up with TRBD2. Germline V gives CDR1 SGHNT, CDR2 YENEEA. The V gene end was trimmed by 1 base and the J gene end by 5 bases; junction bases not matched to a gene: 6. This CDR3 contains 16 residues. The CDR3 loop reads CASSLGGGKNTGELFF. The DNA of the CDR3 is TGTGCCAGCAGCTTAGGCGGGGGGAAGAATACCGGGGAGCTGTTTTTT. The full variable domain, in which reference TRBV11-3 and TRBJ2-2 provide the parts outside the CDR3, is EAGVVQSPRYKIIEKKQPVAFWCNPISGHNTLYWYLQNLGQGPELLIRYENEEAVDDSQLPKDRFSAERLKGVDSTLKIQPAELGDSAVYLCASSLGGGKNTGELFFGEGSRLTVL.

This chain links TRBV6-5 with TRBJ2-6; 7 bases line up with TRBD2. This CDR3 region has 16 residues. With V trimmed by 5 bases and J by 2 bases, 6 bases remained unmatched. Germline lookup yields CDR1 MNHEY and CDR2 SVGAGI. CDR3 coding DNA: TGTGCCAGCAGTCACTACGCGGGGGCTGGGGCCAACGTCCTGACTTTC. Encoded protein: CASSHYAGAGANVLTF.

The V gene is TRBV5-5, the J gene TRBJ2-7; tentatively, D is TRBD1 (5 bases). Germline-derived CDR1 and CDR2 are SGHKS and YYEKEE (reference sequence). V lost 0 bases and J lost 1, with 11 bases in between. The CDR3 is 15 amino acids. The CDR3 DNA follows: TGTGCCAGCAGCTTGGTGCGGACAATTTCCTACGAGCAGTACTTC. This translates into CASSLVRTISYEQYF.

The V and J genes are TRBV30 and TRBJ1-4; D not certain. Germline assignment: CDR1 GTSNPN and CDR2 SVGIG (reference sequence). V was clipped by 4 bases and J by 4 bases, with 7 bases between them. The CDR3 consists of 12 residues. The CDR3 region is CAWNVLNEKLFF. The CDR3 region has the DNA TGTGCCTGGAACGTTCTTAATGAAAAACTGTTTTTT.

The chain has TRBV6-1 and TRBJ1-6; TRBD1 matches 11 bases. Germline V gene lookup returns CDR1 MNHNS and CDR2 SASEGT. The CDR3 sequence is 15 residues long. V gave up 1 base and J gave up 10 bases; unmatched junction bases: 3. CDR3: CASSEGTGGWSPLHF. Written as DNA, the CDR3 is TGTGCCAGCAGTGAAGGGACAGGGGGCTGGTCACCCCTCCACTTT.

J is TRBJ2-2 and V is TRBV10-3, with D perhaps matching TRBD1 (6 bases). Germline V gene lookup returns CDR1 ENHRY and CDR2 SYGVKD. The germline V and J ends were trimmed by 10 bases and 7 bases, with 10 bases remaining between them. The CDR3 length is 11 residues. The CDR3 region is CATRGIGELFF. The CDR3 DNA sequence: TGTGCCACCAGGGGTATCGGGGAGCTGTTTTTT.

The chain combines TRBV10-3 with TRBJ2-5; 7 bases map to TRBD1. V gave up 7 bases and J gave up 0 bases; unmatched junction bases: 2. Germline V lookup: CDR1 ENHRY, CDR2 SYGVKD. This CDR3 is built from 13 residues. The CDR3 is CAIKDRNQETQYF. As DNA, the CDR3 is TGTGCCATCAAGGACAGGAACCAAGAGACCCAGTACTTC.

V and J are TRBV5-1 and TRBJ2-2, with a weak D call TRBD2 (6 bases). The V gene's germline CDR1 is SGHRS and CDR2 YFSETQ. The CDR3 is made up of 15 amino acids. V dropped 2 bases and J dropped 0 bases, with 8 bases sitting between them. The CDR3 bases are TGCGCCAGCAGCTTTGCGGGGCCGAACACCGGGGAGCTGTTTTTT. Its translation is CASSFAGPNTGELFF. Together with reference TRBV5-1 and TRBJ2-2, the CDR3 gives the full variable domain: KAGVTQTPRYLIKTRGQQVTLSCSPISGHRSVSWYQQTPGQGLQFLFEYFSETQRNKGNFPGRFSGRQFSNSRSEMNVSTLELGDSALYLCASSFAGPNTGELFFGEGSRLTVL.

The chain combines TRBV11-2 with TRBJ1-6; no clear D gene. V was clipped by 5 bases and J by 8 bases, with 10 bases between them. Germline CDR1 is SGHAT and CDR2 is FQNNGV. The CDR3 runs 13 residues. The CDR3 coding sequence is TGTGCCAGCAGCCCCCCTGGGGATTCACCCCTCCACTTT. Residues: CASSPPGDSPLHF.

V usage is TRBV28 and J usage is TRBJ2-7; the match to TRBD1 covers 12 bases. From germline, CDR1 is MDHEN and CDR2 SYDVKM. The CDR3 totals 18 residues. J gave up 5 bases and V 4 bases, and 15 bases lay outside the gene matches. DNA for the CDR3: TGTGCCAGCAGTTCCCCCAAAGCCGGGACAGGGGGCTGGGACGAGCAGTACTTC. This gives the protein CASSSPKAGTGGWDEQYF.

The rearrangement links TRBV7-8 to TRBJ1-5; no clear D gene. The germline V and J ends were trimmed by 1 base and 6 bases, with 10 bases remaining between them. Germline V gives CDR1 SGHVS, CDR2 FQNEAQ. The CDR3 has 14 amino acids. The CDR3, as DNA: TGTGCCAGCAGCTTAGGGTCTCAAACTCAGCCCCAGCATTTT. Its translation: CASSLGSQTQPQHF.

The chain is built from TRBV11-2 and TRBJ1-4, with TRBD1 as a possible D gene (5 bases). Germline V gene lookup returns CDR1 SGHAT and CDR2 FQNNGV. This CDR3 is built from 17 residues. V was trimmed by 1 base and J by 3 bases, leaving 15 bases between them. In nucleotides, the CDR3 is TGTGCCAGCAGCTTAGGGGCCGGGAGGGGACCTAATGAAAAACTGTTTTTT. This encodes CASSLGAGRGPNEKLFF.

The chain links TRBV9 to TRBJ2-7; TRBD1 matches at 7 bases. The CDR3 length is 16 residues. Germline CDR1 reads SGDLS; CDR2 reads YYNGEE. With 4 bases clipped from V and 0 bases from J, the junction kept 10 bases outside the gene matches. CDR3 residues: CASSPRTGSASYEQYF. The CDR3 DNA follows: TGTGCCAGCAGCCCCCGGACAGGTTCTGCCTCCTACGAGCAGTACTTC.

The chain recombines TRBV27 with TRBJ2-3; 11 bases match TRBD2. Germline CDR1 reads MNHEY; CDR2 reads SMNVEV (reference sequence). This CDR3 contains 14 residues. The junction had 9 bases not matched to a gene; V was cut back by 9 bases and J by 7 bases. CDR3 sequence reads: CASRLAGGPNTQYF. The CDR3, as DNA: TGTGCCAGTCGATTAGCGGGGGGGCCGAATACGCAGTATTTT.

This chain connects TRBV6-1 to TRBJ2-5, with D unresolved. The CDR3 totals 12 residues. Germline lookup yields CDR1 MNHNS and CDR2 SASEGT. V was clipped by 1 base and J by 5 bases, with 5 bases between them. CDR3 coding DNA: TGTGCCAGCAGTGAAGAAAGGGAGACCCAGTACTTC. It is translated as CASSEERETQYF.

The gene calls are TRBV28 and TRBJ1-1; possibly TRBD1 for D (6 bases). V lost 7 bases and J lost 1, with 13 bases in between. The V gene's germline CDR1 is MDHEN and CDR2 SYDVKM. The CDR3 has 14 amino acids. The CDR3 DNA reads TGTGCCAGCATCACGAGGGGGGGGAACACTGAAGCTTTCTTT. Translated, it gives CASITRGGNTEAFF.

Note on this clone: At the DNA level, this CDR3 is encoded by other sequences in the same sample as well. The chain is built from TRBV18 and TRBJ2-6, with TRBD2 as a possible D gene (5 bases). V shed 2 bases and J shed 2 bases, with 7 bases lying between them. The CDR3 has 15 residues. Germline values: CDR1 KGHSH, CDR2 LQKENI. CDR3 amino acids: CASSPGGTGANVLTF. For the CDR3, the DNA is TGTGCCAGCTCACCAGGAGGAACTGGGGCCAACGTCCTGACTTTC.

The gene calls are TRBV6-6 and TRBJ2-7; 7 bases map to TRBD1. Germline V gene lookup returns CDR1 MNHNY and CDR2 SVGAGI (reference sequence). J lost 5 bases, V lost 0 bases, and 10 bases had no gene match. There are 16 residues in the CDR3. CDR3 amino acids: CASSYSIRTGAHEQYF. The CDR3 DNA follows: TGTGCCAGCAGTTACTCGATTCGAACAGGGGCCCACGAGCAGTACTTC.

The chain employs TRBV5-1 and TRBJ1-1; D might be TRBD1 (6 bases). The CDR3 contains 14 residues. The germline CDR1 and CDR2 sequences are SGHRS and YFSETQ. Trimming stripped 6 bases from V and 4 bases from J, with 16 bases between. The CDR3 DNA follows: TGCGCCAGCACCCTGGCGGGGGGCGGCACTGAAGCTTTCTTT. It codes for CASTLAGGGTEAFF.

The chain joins TRBV6-1 to TRBJ2-3; TRBD2 agrees at 7 bases. The CDR3 spans 15 residues. The V gene end was trimmed by 4 bases and the J gene end by 2 bases; junction bases not matched to a gene: 6. Germline assignment: CDR1 MNHNS and CDR2 SASEGT. The CDR3 nucleotides are TGTGCCAGCAGTGGGGGCGGGAGTGTCACAGATACGCAGTATTTT. It codes for CASSGGGSVTDTQYF.

About this clone: The same CDR3 is also encoded by other DNA sequences in this sample. The gene calls are TRBV7-9 and TRBJ2-1; perhaps TRBD2 as D (5 bases). The CDR3 covers 14 residues. The germline V gene encodes CDR1 SEHNR and CDR2 FQNEAQ (reference sequence). V gave up 2 bases and J gave up 4 bases, with 9 bases separating them. CDR3 in DNA: TGTGCCAGCAGCTTATCGGGCGGGTACAATGAGCAGTTCTTC. It codes for CASSLSGGYNEQFF.

The chain uses TRBV7-2 and TRBJ2-3; 9 bases align to TRBD1. The CDR3 covers 14 residues. Germline V gene data show CDR1 as SGHTA and CDR2 as FQGNSA. J was trimmed by 5 bases and V by 5 bases; bases with no gene match: 5. The CDR3 bases are TGTGCCAGCAGCCTGGGACAGGGACTAGATACGCAGTATTTT. Its translation: CASSLGQGLDTQYF.

The V call is TRBV18, the J call TRBJ2-7; 7 bases are a match to TRBD1. This CDR3 contains 15 residues. After removal of 3 bases from V and 6 bases from J, the junction contained 11 bases not matched to a gene. Germline-derived CDR1 and CDR2 are KGHSH and LQKENI. CDR3 bases: TGTGCCAGCTCACCCTCGGGGACAGCCGGCGGCGAGCAGTACTTC. Protein product: CASSPSGTAGGEQYF. Together with reference TRBV18 and TRBJ2-7, the CDR3 gives the full variable domain: NAGVMQNPRHLVRRRGQEARLRCSPMKGHSHVYWYRQLPEEGLKFMVYLQKENIIDESGMPKERFSAEFPKEGPSILRIQQVVRGDSAAYFCASSPSGTAGGEQYFGPGTRLTVT.

CDR3 region: CSASGDRVTDTQYF. The CDR3 nucleotides are TGCAGCGCCTCGGGGGACAGGGTCACAGATACGCAGTATTTT. The chain uses TRBV29-1 and TRBJ2-3; 9 nucleotides align to TRBD1. This CDR3 has 14 amino acids. CDR1 SQVTM and CDR2 ANQGSEA come from the germline V gene. V lost 7 bases to trimming and J lost 2 bases; unmatched junction nucleotides: 7.